These T cell receptor beta chains were read from a single sample in a study of T cell responses to AZD1222 COVID-19 vaccine. Method: immunoSEQ multiplex PCR; TCRdb's copy keeps in-frame clones and lacks some. The repertoire has under 95,000 clones, 90% of them found once; the top ten carry 2.5% to 3.5%. The sample was peripheral blood, taken on day 0 of AZD1222 vaccination. Source of these receptors: an adult in good health. The conserved cysteine and the conserved F or W are not part of the CDR3 here.

v_gene	j_gene	CDR3aa
TRBV6-1	TRBJ2-7	ASSETWTGFYEQY
TRBV4-2	TRBJ2-7	ASTSGGYEQY
TRBV2	TRBJ2-5	ASSGSQETQY
TRBV7-2	TRBJ1-2	ASSSSQGFGYT
TRBV14	TRBJ2-5	ASSLAGSQGTQY
TRBV11-3	TRBJ2-1	ASSPRGEEYNEQF
TRBV19	TRBJ2-5	ASSMGGGGQETQY
TRBV11-2	TRBJ2-7	ASSPSGNEQY
TRBV15	TRBJ1-4	ATSRGGQSNEKLF
TRBV5-5	TRBJ1-1	ASSSMGVEAF
TRBV28	TRBJ2-1	ASSPHFDRTGNEQF
TRBV23-1	TRBJ2-7	ASSQELLSGSGSYEQY
TRBV28	TRBJ2-5	ASSLGGLPMGETQY
TRBV5-1	TRBJ1-2	ASSWARGPNYGYT
TRBV6-5	TRBJ1-1	ASGRLRTEAF
TRBV5-1	TRBJ1-2	ASSPQGADYGYT
TRBV28	TRBJ2-7	ASSSYYEQY
TRBV12-5	TRBJ2-7	ASGLVGPYEQY
TRBV9	TRBJ2-6	ASSVRAVSGSGANVLT
TRBV6-5	TRBJ2-7	ASSSSTGVAYEQY
TRBV18	TRBJ1-1	ASSPDQATEAF
TRBV27	TRBJ2-1	ASGLAGSYNEQF
TRBV19	TRBJ2-7	ASNRARGYEQY
TRBV29-1	TRBJ1-3	SVQGLGDRENTIY
TRBV29-1	TRBJ2-2	SVDDRVAGELF
TRBV6-5	TRBJ1-4	ASSYVGTGDEKLF
TRBV6-4	TRBJ2-2	ASSAGVGTGELF